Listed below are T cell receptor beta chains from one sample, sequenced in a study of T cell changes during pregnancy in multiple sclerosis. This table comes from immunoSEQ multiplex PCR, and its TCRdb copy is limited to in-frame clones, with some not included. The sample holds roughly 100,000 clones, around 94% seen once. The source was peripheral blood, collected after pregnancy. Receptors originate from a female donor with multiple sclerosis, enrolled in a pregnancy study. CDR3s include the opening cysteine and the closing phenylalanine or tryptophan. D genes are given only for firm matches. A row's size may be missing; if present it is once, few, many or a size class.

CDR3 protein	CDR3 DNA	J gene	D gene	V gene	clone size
CASSPQQGSTEAFF	TGTGCCAGCTCACCACAACAGGGATCCACTGAAGCTTTCTTT	TRBJ1-1	-	TRBV18	-
CASSPRHPVTPEAFF	TGCGCCAGCAGCCCGAGACACCCCGTAACCCCTGAAGCTTTCTTT	TRBJ1-1	-	TRBV5-1	once
CASSRPDSSYEQYF	TGTGCCAGCAGTCGACCGGACAGCTCCTACGAGCAGTACTTC	TRBJ2-7	-	TRBV11-1	-
CASSLGDRPSYEQYF	TGTGCCAGCAGCTTGGGGGACAGACCATCCTACGAGCAGTACTTC	TRBJ2-7	TRBD1	TRBV5-5	-
CASSVASWNTGELFF	TGTGCCAGCAGCGTAGCTAGCTGGAACACCGGGGAGCTGTTTTTT	TRBJ2-2	-	TRBV9	-
CASKQDSLLPEAFF	TGCGCCAGCAAACAAGACAGTCTTCTCCCCGAGGCTTTCTTT	TRBJ1-1	-	TRBV5-1	-
CATQRRGNEQFF	TGTGCCACCCAGCGGCGGGGTAATGAGCAGTTCTTC	TRBJ2-1	-	TRBV7-9	-
CASSYRDSNEKLFF	TGTGCCAGCAGCTACCGGGATTCTAATGAAAAACTGTTTTTT	TRBJ1-4	-	TRBV13	-
CASSGAGVRNTGELFF	TGTGCCAGCAGCGGAGCGGGAGTGAGGAACACCGGGGAGCTGTTTTTT	TRBJ2-2	TRBD2	TRBV5-4	-
CASSFPGRDTEAFF	TGTGCCAGCAGCTTTCCAGGGAGGGACACTGAAGCTTTCTTT	TRBJ1-1	-	TRBV7-9	-
CASSSLGETQYF	TGTGCCAGCAGCTCGCTCGGGGAGACCCAGTACTTC	TRBJ2-5	-	TRBV7-6	-
CASSLVVGETQYF	TGCGCCAGCAGCTTGGTAGTTGGAGAGACCCAGTACTTC	TRBJ2-5	-	TRBV5-1	few
CASLTGTGYQPQHF	TGTGCCAGCCTAACGGGGACAGGGTATCAGCCCCAGCATTTT	TRBJ1-5	TRBD1	TRBV18	-
CASSLGQGFDTEAFF	TGTGCCAGCAGCTTGGGACAGGGATTTGACACTGAAGCTTTCTTT	TRBJ1-1	TRBD1	TRBV5-4	once
CATSRVGRFTGELFF	TGTGCCACCAGCAGAGTAGGGAGATTCACCGGGGAGCTGTTTTTT	TRBJ2-2	-	TRBV15	-
CASSVRPQSSGANVLTF	TGTGCCAGTAGTGTCCGCCCACAGAGCTCTGGGGCCAACGTCCTGACTTTC	TRBJ2-6	-	TRBV19	-
CASRGQVDNSPLHF	TGTGCCAGCAGGGGACAGGTAGATAATTCACCCCTCCACTTT	TRBJ1-6	TRBD1	TRBV2	-
CSVEGHRDYQAGGSYNEQFF	TGCAGCGTTGAAGGACACCGGGACTACCAGGCGGGAGGGTCCTACAATGAGCAGTTCTTC	TRBJ2-1	TRBD2	TRBV29-1	-